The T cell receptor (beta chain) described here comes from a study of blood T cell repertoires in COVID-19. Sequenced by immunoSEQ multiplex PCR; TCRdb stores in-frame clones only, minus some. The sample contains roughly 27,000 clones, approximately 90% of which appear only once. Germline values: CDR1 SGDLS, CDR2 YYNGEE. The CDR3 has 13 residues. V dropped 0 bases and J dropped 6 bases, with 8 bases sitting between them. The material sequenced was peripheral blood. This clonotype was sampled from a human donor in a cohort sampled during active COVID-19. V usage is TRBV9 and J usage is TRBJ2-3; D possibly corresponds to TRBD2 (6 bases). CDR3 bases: TGTGCCAGCAGCGTAGGACTAGTGGATACGCAGTATTTT. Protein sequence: CASSVGLVDTQYF.